The 12 T cell receptor beta chains below were found in one sample sequenced in a study of T cells in Graves' hyperthyroidism and ophthalmopathy. Amplification of TCR beta CDR3 regions used RNA as the template. The primer set for the first-round RT-PCR of the TCR CDR3 was HTBI. TCRdb re-analysed the multiplex PCR reads in MiXCR, keeping a single row per CDR3 protein. The sample has approximately 640,000 distinct CDR3 sequences; around a sixth are singletons. Input material: blood. Receptor source: a man in his fifties with Graves' hyperthyroidism.

This clonotype has at least ten counts. The chain is built from TRBV9 and TRBJ2-1; D is possibly TRBD2 (6 bases). Germline CDR1 reads SGDLS; CDR2 reads YYNGEE. Deletions cut 0 bases from V and 9 bases from J, with 7 bases between. The CDR3 has 12 amino acids. This chain's CDR3 is CASSVDGGEQFF. Written as DNA, the CDR3 is TGTGCCAGCAGCGTAGACGGGGGTGAGCAGTTCTTC.

V gene TRBV6-2 or TRBV6-3 combines with J gene TRBJ2-3, with 10 bases aligning to TRBD2. V lost 2 bases, J lost 3 bases, and 2 bases stayed unmatched. Germline V gene sequence: CDR1 MNHEY, CDR2 SVGEGT. CDR3 size: 15 residues. The CDR3 loop reads CASSYSGRVTDTQYF. The CDR3 region has the DNA TGTGCCAGCAGTTACAGCGGGAGGGTGACAGATACGCAGTATTTT.

There are many counts of this clonotype. The chain employs TRBV7-2 and TRBJ2-1; 7 bases fit TRBD1. V lost 6 bases, J lost 9 bases, and 17 bases stayed unmatched. The length of the CDR3 is 16 residues. Germline V gives CDR1 SGHTA, CDR2 FQGNSA. In DNA, the CDR3 is TGTGCCAGCAGACCCACCCGGGGACAAAACAGGGGTGAGCAGTTCTTC. It specifies CASRPTRGQNRGEQFF.

In this sample, this clonotype turned up many times. V and J are TRBV20-1 and TRBJ2-3; 9 bases align to TRBD2. Germline-derived CDR1 and CDR2 are DFQATT and SNEGSKA (reference sequence). V gave up 0 bases and J gave up 0 bases; unmatched junction bases: 10. The CDR3 totals 18 residues. In nucleotides, the CDR3 is TGCAGTGCTAGAGATGGATCAGCGGGAGGCCCAAGCACAGATACGCAGTATTTT. Encoded protein: CSARDGSAGGPSTDTQYF.

This clonotype has a handful of counts. The genes are TRBV30 and TRBJ1-2; D unclear. With 1 base removed from V and 5 bases from J, the gap between germline ends came to 11 bases. Germline V CDR1 and CDR2: GTSNPN, SVGIG (reference sequence). The CDR3 loop spans 13 amino acids. Here the CDR3 reads CAWSERESYGYTF. CDR3 DNA: TGTGCCTGGAGTGAACGCGAGAGTTATGGCTACACCTTC.

The table lists this clonotype with a few counts. DNA of the CDR3: TGTGCCACCAGAGCGAGGGGGATGGAGACCCAGTACTTC. Its protein is CATRARGMETQYF. The rearrangement links TRBV24-1 to TRBJ2-5, with D possibly matching TRBD1 (6 bases). The CDR3 has 13 residues. CDR1 is KGHDR and CDR2 is SFDVKD in the germline V gene. The V end was cut by 7 bases, the J end by 5 bases, with 13 bases between.

The J gene is TRBJ2-3, the V gene TRBV19; 8 bases align to TRBD2. V lost 1 base and J lost 0; bases outside the gene matches: 3. Per the germline V gene, CDR1 is LNHDA and CDR2 is SQIVND (reference sequence). The CDR3 runs to 16 residues. The chain's CDR3 is CASSIGGGRSTDTQYF. In DNA, the CDR3 is TGTGCCAGTAGTATAGGAGGCGGGAGGAGCACAGATACGCAGTATTTT.

This clonotype was counted between two and nine times. A junction boundary mismatches the germline segment, possibly from a read error. This rearrangement joins TRBV13 to TRBJ1-6; 7 bases fit TRBD1. The CDR3 extends over 13 amino acids. Looked up from germline, CDR1 is PRHDT and CDR2 is FYEKMQ (reference sequence). CDR3 sequence reads: CASKTGRNPPLHF. The CDR3 bases are TGTGCCAGCAAGACAGGGCGTAATCCACCCCTCCACTTT. The variable domain in full, completed from reference TRBV13 and TRBJ1-6, reads AAGVIQSPRHLIKEKRETATLKCYPIPRHDTVYWYQQGPGQDPQFLISFYEKMQSDKGSIPDRFSAQQFSDYHSELNMSSLELGDSALYFCASKTGRNPPLHFGNGTRLTVT.

The sample holds many counts of this clonotype. The chain recombines TRBV24-1 with TRBJ2-2, with TRBD1 as a possible D gene (7 bases). This CDR3 is 21 amino acids long. Per the germline V gene, CDR1 is KGHDR and CDR2 is SFDVKD. V was pared by 5 bases and J by 1 base, with 28 bases between. In DNA, the CDR3 is TGTGCCACCAGTGGGTGGGACAGTGAGGTTCTGGACGGGAGGAACACCGGGGAGCTGTTTTTT. This translates into CATSGWDSEVLDGRNTGELFF.

About this clonotype itself: A much larger clone sits a single nucleotide away, making a read error possible. V is TRBV12-3 or TRBV12-4 and J is TRBJ2-2, with D hard to call. The CDR3 consists of 13 residues. V dropped 5 bases and J dropped 7 bases, with 11 bases sitting between them. The CDR3 sequence: CASSPRSGGELFF. In DNA form, the CDR3 reads TGTGCCAGCAGTCCAAGATCGGGCGGGGAGCTGTTTTTT.

This clonotype was seen at least ten times. The chain couples TRBV28 to TRBJ1-6; D unresolved. Germline CDR1 MDHEN, CDR2 SYDVKM. The CDR3 has 22 amino acids. V lost 3 bases to trimming and J lost 0 bases, with 27 bases between them. The CDR3 protein is CASSFGRWLHKGRNSYNSPLHF. As DNA, the CDR3 is TGTGCCAGCAGTTTCGGTCGATGGTTGCACAAAGGACGTAACTCCTATAATTCACCCCTCCACTTT.

This clonotype appeared a single time. The J gene is TRBJ1-2, the V gene TRBV12-3 or TRBV12-4; 8 bases match TRBD1. The CDR3 has 14 residues. V was clipped by 6 bases and J by 3 bases; unmatched bases: 6. The CDR3 coding sequence is TGTGCCAGCAGCTTCAACAGGGGGTACTATGGCTACACCTTC. Residues: CASSFNRGYYGYTF.